A selection of T cell receptor beta chains follows, all from one sample in a study of cytotoxic CD8 clonotypes in ibrutinib-treated CLL. The table came from immunoSEQ multiplex PCR; TCRdb's copy has only in-frame clones and leaves some out. Among 52,000 or so clones listed, around four fifths were seen once. This specimen consisted of PBMCs, obtained after 24 months of ibrutinib treatment. These receptors all stem from a human donor with chronic lymphocytic leukemia. Each CDR3 is given with its conserved first and last residue. Fields, in order: clone size, V gene, J gene, D gene, CDR3 protein, CDR3 DNA. D genes are given only for firm matches. Clone size is stated in some rows and not others, as once, few, many or a class when expanded.

>-|TRBV9|TRBJ1-2|TRBD1
CASSVGSGQGLRGYTF
TGTGCCAGCAGCGTAGGGAGTGGACAGGGATTGCGAGGCTACACCTTC
>-|TRBV29-1|TRBJ2-7|-
CSVEAGAHEQYF
TGCAGCGTTGAGGCAGGGGCCCACGAGCAGTACTTC
>-|TRBV19|TRBJ1-2|-
CASSQGVGYTF
TGTGCCAGTAGCCAAGGTGTTGGCTACACCTTC
>-|TRBV6-1|TRBJ2-7|-
CATQVAYEQYF
TGTGCCACCCAAGTGGCGTACGAGCAGTACTTC
>-|TRBV19|TRBJ2-7|TRBD1
CASSNRDRGIYEQYF
TGTGCCAGTAGCAACCGGGACAGGGGGATCTACGAGCAGTACTTC
>-|TRBV5-4|TRBJ2-1|TRBD2
CASSFIVSGSGNEQFF
TGTGCCAGCAGCTTCATAGTCAGCGGGAGTGGTAATGAGCAGTTCTTC
>-|TRBV29-1|TRBJ2-7|-
CSIRDTNEQYF
TGCAGCATACGGGACACCAACGAGCAGTACTTC
>-|TRBV27|TRBJ2-3|-
CASALLDTDTQYF
TGTGCCAGCGCCCTACTCGACACAGATACGCAGTATTTT
>-|TRBV30|TRBJ1-2|-
CAWAGVRDYGYTF
TGTGCCTGGGCAGGGGTTAGAGACTATGGCTACACCTTC
>-|TRBV7-9|TRBJ2-5|TRBD1
CASSPGTGQETQYF
TGTGCCAGCAGCCCCGGGACAGGGCAAGAGACCCAGTACTTC
>-|TRBV11-2|TRBJ1-4|-
CASSSLSGVGEKLFF
TGTGCCAGCAGCTCACTTTCGGGGGTTGGAGAAAAACTGTTTTTT
>-|TRBV6-4|TRBJ2-5|-
CASSDRAEETQYF
TGTGCCAGCAGTGACAGGGCAGAAGAGACCCAGTACTTC
>-|TRBV10-3|TRBJ2-3|-
CAITALGIADTQYF
TGTGCCATCACCGCTTTGGGGATAGCAGATACGCAGTATTTT
>-|TRBV7-2|TRBJ1-2|TRBD1
CATGTATNYGYTF
TGTGCCACTGGGACAGCAACTAACTATGGCTACACCTTC
>-|TRBV19|TRBJ2-7|TRBD1
CASSIEGGQVVGSYEQYF
TGTGCCAGTAGTATAGAGGGGGGACAGGTCGTCGGCTCCTACGAGCAGTACTTC
>-|TRBV19|TRBJ2-2|-
CASTASAANTGELFF
TGTGCCAGTACAGCTAGCGCCGCGAACACCGGGGAGCTGTTTTTT
>-|TRBV30|TRBJ2-1|TRBD2
CAWRGTSFPYNEQFF
TGTGCCTGGAGGGGGACTAGCTTCCCCTACAATGAGCAGTTCTTC
>-|TRBV19|TRBJ1-2|-
CASSIAAFYTF
TGTGCCAGTAGTATTGCGGCCTTCTACACCTTC
>-|TRBV10-1|TRBJ2-7|-
CASSGARDGSFDEQYF
TGCGCCAGCAGTGGGGCCCGGGACGGATCTTTCGACGAGCAGTACTTC
>-|TRBV5-5|TRBJ1-1|-
CASSAQGSTEAFF
TGTGCCAGCAGCGCACAGGGAAGCACTGAAGCTTTCTTT
>-|TRBV19|TRBJ2-7|-
CASSPGLNIYDEQYF
TGTGCCAGTAGTCCGGGTTTAAACATTTATGACGAGCAGTACTTC
>-|TRBV28|TRBJ1-2|-
CASKSNYGYTF
TGTGCCAGCAAAAGTAACTATGGCTACACCTTC
>-|TRBV7-9|TRBJ2-7|-
CASSPRDGGYEQYF
TGTGCCAGCAGCCCCCGTGATGGGGGCTACGAGCAGTACTTC
>once|TRBV19|TRBJ1-2|-
CASCTGGLSGGYTF
TGTGCCAGTTGCACAGGAGGGCTGTCTGGTGGCTACACCTTC
>once|TRBV5-1|TRBJ1-4|TRBD1
CASSFGDRGHATNEKLFF
TGCGCCAGCAGCTTTGGGGACAGGGGCCATGCAACTAATGAAAAACTGTTTTTT
>-|TRBV7-3|TRBJ1-2|-
CASSPGREYGYTF
TGTGCCAGCAGCCCCGGACGAGAATATGGCTACACCTTC
>-|TRBV15|TRBJ1-1|-
CATSRGNTEAFF
TGTGCCACCAGCAGGGGAAACACTGAAGCTTTCTTT
>once|TRBV7-2|TRBJ1-1|TRBD1
CASSLRLGFGQGTEAFF
TGTGCCAGCAGCTTACGGCTCGGTTTTGGACAGGGCACTGAAGCTTTCTTT
>-|TRBV11-2|TRBJ2-1|-
CASTLQGFPYNEQFF
TGTGCCAGCACGCTCCAGGGGTTCCCCTACAATGAGCAGTTCTTC
>once|TRBV28|TRBJ1-1|TRBD1
CASRYRGEAFF
TGTGCCAGCAGGTACAGGGGAGAGGCTTTCTTT
>-|TRBV18|TRBJ2-7|TRBD2
CASSPPLAGVLDEQYF
TGTGCCAGCTCACCACCCTTAGCGGGAGTTTTGGACGAGCAGTACTTC
>once|TRBV6-1|TRBJ1-2|TRBD1
CASIPRTGKSSGYTF
TGCGCCAGCATCCCCAGGACAGGGAAGAGTAGTGGCTACACCTTC
>-|TRBV5-1|TRBJ1-1|TRBD1
CASSLSGTALFAEAFF
TGCGCCAGCAGCTTGTCCGGGACAGCCTTATTCGCTGAAGCTTTCTTT
>few|TRBV4-1|TRBJ1-1|-
CASSQEPRSWTEAFF
TGCGCCAGCAGCCAAGAGCCAAGGTCGTGGACTGAAGCTTTCTTT
>-|TRBV5-6|TRBJ2-4|-
CASSPDSHVAKNIQYF
TGTGCCAGCAGCCCGGACTCCCATGTAGCCAAAAACATTCAGTACTTC
>-|TRBV5-4|TRBJ2-3|TRBD2
CASSYRLAGGGDTQYF
TGTGCCAGCAGCTATCGACTAGCGGGAGGGGGAGATACGCAGTATTTT
>-|TRBV2|TRBJ2-2|-
CASSERTGAAGELFF
TGTGCCAGCAGTGAACGAACCGGGGCGGCCGGGGAGCTGTTTTTT
>few|TRBV6-1|TRBJ2-7|TRBD1
CASADRGKTYEQYF
TGTGCCAGCGCCGACAGGGGAAAAACCTACGAGCAGTACTTC
>-|TRBV15|TRBJ2-7|-
CATTSAGSYEQYF
TGTGCCACCACGTCAGCTGGCTCCTACGAGCAGTACTTC
>-|TRBV28|TRBJ2-2|-
CASSLPAGELFF
TGTGCCAGCAGTTTACCAGCCGGGGAGCTGTTTTTT
>few|TRBV14|TRBJ1-3|-
CASSQVANTIYF
TGTGCCAGCAGCCAAGTTGCAAACACCATATATTTT
>few|TRBV29-1|TRBJ2-5|-
CSGNDPGETQYF
TGCAGCGGAAACGACCCGGGCGAGACCCAGTACTTC
>few|TRBV7-2|TRBJ1-1|-
CASRMNTEAFF
TGTGCCAGCAGGATGAACACTGAAGCTTTCTTT
>-|TRBV30|TRBJ1-4|-
CAWSGMDGNEKLFF
TGTGCCTGGAGTGGTATGGACGGGAATGAAAAACTGTTTTTT
>-|TRBV7-8|TRBJ2-1|-
CASSWLGGDEQFF
TGTGCCAGCAGTTGGCTGGGGGGCGATGAGCAGTTCTTC
>once|TRBV4-2|TRBJ1-2|TRBD1
CASSQGKSGTGGNGYTF
TGTGCCAGCAGCCAAGGGAAAAGTGGGACAGGGGGCAATGGCTACACCTTC
>-|TRBV30|TRBJ1-6|-
CAWSVLAYNSPLHF
TGTGCCTGGAGTGTATTGGCTTATAATTCACCCCTCCACTTT
>-|TRBV5-6|TRBJ2-5|-
CASGKRVPGETQYF
TGTGCCAGCGGAAAGCGGGTACCGGGGGAGACCCAGTACTTC
>-|TRBV19|TRBJ2-7|-
CASSMFGRAREQYF
TGTGCCAGTAGTATGTTTGGCCGGGCGAGGGAGCAGTACTTC
>few|TRBV11-2|TRBJ2-1|TRBD2
CASSLDLWEGPNRYNEQFF
TGTGCCAGCAGCTTAGATCTGTGGGAGGGCCCGAATCGCTACAATGAGCAGTTCTTC
>-|TRBV10-3|TRBJ1-1|-
CAIAVEGEVPEAFF
TGTGCCATCGCAGTTGAGGGGGAAGTTCCTGAAGCTTTCTTT
>-|TRBV5-1|TRBJ2-1|TRBD1
CASSLDGTGADEQFF
TGCGCCAGCAGCTTGGATGGGACAGGGGCGGATGAGCAGTTCTTC
>-|TRBV10-3|TRBJ2-7|TRBD2
CAIRSGTSAHEQYF
TGTGCCATCAGATCCGGGACTAGTGCGCACGAGCAGTACTTC
>few|TRBV11-3|TRBJ2-7|TRBD2
CASSFRAGGPYEQYF
TGTGCCAGCAGCTTCAGAGCGGGAGGGCCCTACGAGCAGTACTTC
>-|TRBV9|TRBJ1-2|-
CASSLDTYGYTF
TGTGCCAGCAGCCTTGACACCTATGGCTACACCTTC